The present T cell receptor (beta chain) was sequenced within a study of cytomegalovirus exposure and HLA in healthy donors. Findings and caveats of the study: The authors later found HLA-associated TCR beta chains more clonally expanded than equally common others.

As to this clone: Antigen unknown.

These donors counted as nominally healthy when sampled, but unrecorded immune exposures were likely. 60 Vbeta and 13 Jbeta primers were used in PCR. Authors' processing steps: Per a later analysis, the number of unique TCR beta chains was around 80 million, of which 9 million to 14 million were shared. Sequencing used immunoSEQ multiplex PCR; TCRdb keeps in-frame clones, though not all of them. The V and J calls and clone size come from that table; D and trimming were worked out from the DNA. The sample holds 100,000 to 150,000 clones, about 74% seen once. The CDR3 covers 15 residues. V dropped 3 bases and J dropped 0; count of bases not matched to a gene: 3. In germline, CDR1 is SGHDT, CDR2 YYEEEE.

Sequencing input: PBMCs. The chain has TRBV5-6 and TRBJ1-5; 7 nucleotides agree with TRBD1. This sequence was found in a man aged 25 to 40 in good health and CMV-seronegative. The CDR3 sequence is CASSWGQNSNQPQHF. In DNA form, the CDR3 reads TGTGCCAGCAGCTGGGGACAGAATAGCAATCAGCCCCAGCATTTT.